This T cell receptor (beta chain) was recorded in a study of T cell responses to AZD1222 COVID-19 vaccine. Overall study findings and caveats: Vaccination with two AZD1222 doses was followed by a rise in Spike-specific TCR breadth and depth. The study found vaccine-associated CD4 TCRs spanning spike, dominant at 160-218 and 743-854.

This CDR3 spans 13 amino acids. Trimming pared 5 bases from V and 2 bases from J, leaving 8 bases between. CDR1 and CDR2 from the germline V gene are LNHDA and SQIVND (reference sequence). A word on this clone: Antigen: not known.

The protocol was immunoSEQ multiplex PCR, while the TCRdb copy is restricted to in-frame clones and leaves out a portion. In the table there are fewer than 200,000 clones, roughly 92% of which are singletons. The sample here was peripheral blood, taken on day 0 of AZD1222 vaccination. This chain links TRBV19 with TRBJ2-3; D not resolved. The TCR was taken from an adult in good health. CDR3 DNA sequence: TGTGCCAGTAGTCAGGCTATCACAGATACGCAGTATTTT. Translated, it gives CASSQAITDTQYF.